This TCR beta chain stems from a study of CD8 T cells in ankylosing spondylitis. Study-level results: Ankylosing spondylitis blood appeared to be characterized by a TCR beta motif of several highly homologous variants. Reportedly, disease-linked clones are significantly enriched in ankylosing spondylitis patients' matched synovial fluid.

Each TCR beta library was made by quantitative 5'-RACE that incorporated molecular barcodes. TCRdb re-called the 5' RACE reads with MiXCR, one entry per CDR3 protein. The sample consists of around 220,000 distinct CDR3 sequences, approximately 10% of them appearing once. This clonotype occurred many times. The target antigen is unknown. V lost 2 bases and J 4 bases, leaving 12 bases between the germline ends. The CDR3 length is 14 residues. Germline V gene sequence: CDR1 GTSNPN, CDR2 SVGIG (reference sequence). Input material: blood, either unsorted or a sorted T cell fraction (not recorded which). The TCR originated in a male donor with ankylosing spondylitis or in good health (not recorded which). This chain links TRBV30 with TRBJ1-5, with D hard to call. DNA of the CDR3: TGTGCCTGGAGTCATGTAACAGCTAATCAGCCCCAGCATTTT. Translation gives CAWSHVTANQPQHF. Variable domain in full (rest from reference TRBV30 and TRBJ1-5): SQTIHQWPATLVQPVGSPLSLECTVEGTSNPNLYWYRQAAGRGLQLLFYSVGIGQISSEVPQNLSASRPQDRQFILSSKKLLLSDSGFYLCAWSHVTANQPQHFGDGTRLSIL.